This T cell receptor (beta chain) was captured by sequencing in a study of T cell responses to AZD1222 COVID-19 vaccine. With 5 bases clipped from V and 1 base from J, the junction kept 9 bases outside the gene matches. Per the germline V gene, CDR1 is SEHNR and CDR2 is FQNEAQ (reference sequence). The CDR3 runs to 18 residues. Profiling relied on immunoSEQ multiplex PCR, and the TCRdb table lists in-frame clones only, not all of them. The sample records 100,000 to 120,000 clones, roughly 87% being singletons. In regard to this clone: Its matching antigen is unknown.

Study-level findings and limits: In all cases, repertoires were sampled only after the peak T cell response. It should be noted that donors were predominantly white British and more often female, and clonal diversity was possibly underestimated. Only 5 or 6 individuals given AZD1222 were seropositive at baseline.

V is TRBV7-9 and J is TRBJ2-4, with TRBD1 identical over 12 bases. Material: peripheral blood, obtained on day 0 of AZD1222 vaccination. This receptor was obtained from an adult in good health. In DNA, the CDR3 is TGTGCCAGCAGCCTAACCGGGACAGGGGGCGCCGCCAAAAACATTCAGTACTTC. Its translation is CASSLTGTGGAAKNIQYF.